The present T cell receptor (beta chain) was sequenced within a study of CD8 T cells in ankylosing spondylitis. In TCRdb, the 5' RACE reads were re-called with MiXCR into one record per CDR3 protein. The data hold hundreds of thousands of distinct CDR3 sequences, with 10% to 15% observed a single time. In this sample, this clonotype turned up a few times. Its antigen remains unknown. Findings and caveats of the study: Within ankylosing spondylitis blood, a TCR beta motif made up of roughly eight highly homologous variants appeared to be characteristic.

The trim removed 0 bases at V and 0 bases at J, leaving 3 bases unmatched. The germline V gene encodes CDR1 DFQATT and CDR2 SNEGSKA (reference sequence). CDR3 length: 16 residues. The receptor was isolated from a male donor with ankylosing spondylitis. Sequenced input: blood, either unsorted or a sorted T cell fraction (not recorded which). This sequence joins TRBV20-1 and TRBJ2-1, with 9 bases identical to TRBD2. The CDR3 protein is CSARDQRGDSYNEQFF. DNA for the CDR3: TGCAGTGCTAGAGATCAGCGGGGGGACTCCTACAATGAGCAGTTCTTC.